The TCR beta chain under discussion was sequenced for a study of cytomegalovirus exposure and HLA in healthy donors. Findings of the study overall: When a later analysis compared HLA-associated TCR beta chains with equally common others, the HLA-associated chains turned out to be more clonally expanded and to have lower generation probabilities.

The donors, nominally healthy at sampling, likely had unrecorded immune exposures. The primer mix had 60 Vbeta and 13 Jbeta primers. Clones were read by immunoSEQ multiplex PCR, and TCRdb kept only the in-frame ones, dropping some. The sample includes under 200,000 clones. About this clone itself: Its antigen remains unidentified. One end of the junction does not line up with germline, which may come from a read error. Other nucleotide sequences from this sample produce the same CDR3.

This CDR3 has 14 residues. Germline lookup yields CDR1 MGHDK and CDR2 SYGVNS. This receptor was obtained from a man younger than 45 in good health and CMV-seronegative. The J gene is TRBJ1-1, the V gene TRBV25-1; possible D gene TRBD1, 6 bases. The sequenced sample consisted of PBMCs. The CDR3 is CASSPTGMNTEAFF. The CDR3 DNA follows: TGTGCCAGCAGCCCGACAGGCATGAACACCGAAGCTTTCTTT.